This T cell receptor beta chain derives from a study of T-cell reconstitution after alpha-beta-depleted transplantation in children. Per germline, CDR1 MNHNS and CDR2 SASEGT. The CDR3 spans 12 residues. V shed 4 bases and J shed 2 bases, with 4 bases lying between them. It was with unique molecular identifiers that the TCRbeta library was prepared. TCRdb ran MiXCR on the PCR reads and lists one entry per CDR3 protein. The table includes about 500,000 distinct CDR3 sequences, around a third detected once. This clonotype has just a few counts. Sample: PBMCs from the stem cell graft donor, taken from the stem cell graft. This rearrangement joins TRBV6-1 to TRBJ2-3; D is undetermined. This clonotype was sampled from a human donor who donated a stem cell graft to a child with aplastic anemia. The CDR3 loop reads CASSGLTDTQYF. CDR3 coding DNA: TGTGCCAGCAGTGGACTCACAGATACGCAGTATTTT.